The 12 T cell receptor beta chains below all came from one sample that was sequenced in a study of cytomegalovirus exposure and HLA in healthy donors (dated by TCRdb to 2015 to 2018). Libraries were built with the immunoSEQ multiplex PCR assay. For the multiplex PCR, a mixture combining 60 forward primers for TCR Vbeta segments and 13 reverse primers for TCR Jbeta segments was used. What TCRdb holds here is the immuneACCESS table cut down to in-frame rearrangements. Part of the clones is not present; checked against another copy, under half of the missing clones reflect an unresolved V gene, and the others are unexplained. A total of about 25,000 clones appear in this sample, 70% of them only once. 4.4% of the sample rests with the top ten. The material sequenced was PBMCs. The receptor set was obtained from a woman aged 50 to 65 in good health and CMV-seronegative.

The gene calls are TRBV6-5 and TRBJ1-1; D not resolved. The V end lost 5 bases, the J end lost 2 bases, and 15 bases lay between the germline ends. This CDR3 has 15 residues. Germline V gives CDR1 MNHEY, CDR2 SVGAGI. The CDR3: CASSLNRGKNTEAFF. DNA for the CDR3: TGTGCCAGCAGTCTTAATCGAGGAAAAAACACTGAAGCTTTCTTT.

The CDR3 DNA sequence: TGTGCCAGCAGCTTGGCGGGACACCTCTACGAGCAGTACTTC. The encoded protein is CASSLAGHLYEQYF. The V call is TRBV5-6, the J call TRBJ2-7; tentative D call: TRBD1 (6 bases). Per the germline V gene, CDR1 is SGHDT and CDR2 is YYEEEE. The CDR3 has 14 residues. The germline V and J ends were trimmed by 0 bases and 3 bases, with 10 bases remaining between them. The full variable domain, in which reference TRBV5-6 and TRBJ2-7 provide the parts outside the CDR3, is DAGVTQSPTHLIKTRGQQVTLRCSPKSGHDTVSWYQQALGQGPQFIFQYYEEEERQRGNFPDRFSGHQFPNYSSELNVNALLLGDSALYLCASSLAGHLYEQYFGPGTRLTVT.

The table lists this clone with a few counts. The V and J genes are TRBV7-9 and TRBJ2-3; 7 bases align to TRBD2. The CDR3 sequence is 15 residues long. With V trimmed by 1 base and J by 3 bases, 4 bases remained unmatched. Germline CDR1 reads SEHNR; CDR2 reads FQNEAQ (reference sequence). The CDR3 sequence: CASSLGAGATDTQYF. The CDR3 DNA reads as TGTGCCAGCAGCTTAGGGGCGGGAGCGACAGATACGCAGTATTTT.

This chain connects TRBV6-6 to TRBJ1-1; TRBD1 agrees at 10 bases. The germline gives CDR1 MNHNY, CDR2 SVGAGI (reference sequence). CDR3 length: 13 amino acids. V gave up 4 bases and J gave up 6 bases; unmatched junction bases: 2. CDR3 DNA sequence: TGTGCCAGCAGTTCCGGGACAGGGGCTGAAGCTTTCTTT. Protein sequence: CASSSGTGAEAFF.

The V call is TRBV28, the J call TRBJ2-5, with D hard to call. The CDR3 sequence is 12 residues long. Looked up from germline, CDR1 is MDHEN and CDR2 is SYDVKM. Trimming took 5 bases from V and 3 from J, leaving 7 bases between them. CDR3 nucleotides: TGTGCCAGCAGTCCCCTCGAAGAGACCCAGTACTTC. This gives the protein CASSPLEETQYF.

This clone has more than one count but fewer than ten. The chain recombines TRBV5-1 with TRBJ2-1; 8 bases agree with TRBD1. Trimming took 2 bases from V and 5 from J; bases not matched to a gene: 12. This CDR3 is 17 amino acids long. CDR1 is SGHRS and CDR2 is YFSETQ in the germline V gene. The CDR3: CASSLGPTGAGDNEQFF. The CDR3 DNA follows: TGCGCCAGCAGCTTAGGGCCGACAGGGGCTGGGGACAATGAGCAGTTCTTC. The variable domain in full, completed from reference TRBV5-1 and TRBJ2-1, reads KAGVTQTPRYLIKTRGQQVTLSCSPISGHRSVSWYQQTPGQGLQFLFEYFSETQRNKGNFPGRFSGRQFSNSRSEMNVSTLELGDSALYLCASSLGPTGAGDNEQFFGPGTRLTVL.

The V gene is TRBV14, the J gene TRBJ1-1, with a weak D call TRBD1 (5 bases). CDR1 SGHDN and CDR2 FVKESK come from the germline V gene. There are 17 residues in the CDR3. Trimming stripped 0 bases from V and 5 bases from J, with 19 bases between. The CDR3 here is CASSQEFPQEAGTEAFF. Written as DNA, the CDR3 is TGTGCCAGCAGCCAAGAATTTCCACAGGAAGCTGGGACTGAAGCTTTCTTT.

This chain links TRBV29-1 with TRBJ1-2, with D possibly TRBD1 on 6 matching bases. This CDR3 is 14 amino acids long. V gave up 3 bases and J gave up 5 bases, with 16 bases separating them. Germline V gene lookup returns CDR1 SQVTM and CDR2 ANQGSEA. The CDR3 loop is CSVEGLGARYGYTF. The CDR3 region has the DNA TGCAGCGTTGAGGGTTTGGGGGCGAGGTATGGCTACACCTTC.

The chain uses TRBV29-1 and TRBJ1-3; a weak D match, TRBD1 (5 bases). The CDR3 runs to 12 residues. Germline V gene data show CDR1 as SQVTM and CDR2 as ANQGSEA. Deletions cut 7 bases from V and 1 base from J, with 8 bases between. The CDR3 is CSARGSGNTIYF. CDR3 nucleotides: TGCAGCGCTAGGGGTTCTGGAAACACCATATATTTT. Full variable domain (remainder filled in from reference TRBV29-1 and TRBJ1-3): SAVISQKPSRDICQRGTSLTIQCQVDSQVTMMFWYRQQPGQSLTLIATANQGSEATYESGFVIDKFPISRPNLTFSTLTVSNMSPEDSSIYLCSARGSGNTIYFGEGSWLTVV.

The V and J genes are TRBV2 and TRBJ1-1; D might be TRBD1 (6 bases). Germline V gene sequence: CDR1 SNHLY, CDR2 FYNNEI. The CDR3 contains 14 residues. V was trimmed by 7 bases and J by 4 bases, leaving 16 bases between them. CDR3 in DNA: TGTGCCAGCATGAGGGGAGCAGGGGTCACTGAAGCTTTCTTT. Protein sequence: CASMRGAGVTEAFF.

The chain uses TRBV5-1 and TRBJ1-2, with 10 bases identical to TRBD1. Germline lookup yields CDR1 SGHRS and CDR2 YFSETQ. After removal of 5 bases from V and 6 bases from J, the junction contained 4 bases not matched to a gene. The CDR3 covers 13 residues. The CDR3 reads CASRTGGADGYTF. The CDR3 coding sequence is TGCGCCAGCAGGACAGGGGGCGCAGATGGCTACACCTTC.

The chain is built from TRBV7-9 and TRBJ1-2; no clear D gene. The CDR3 loop spans 13 amino acids. V was cut by 3 bases and J by 3 bases, with 8 bases left in between. Germline V gene sequence: CDR1 SEHNR, CDR2 FQNEAQ (reference sequence). The CDR3 DNA follows: TGTGCCAGCAGCTTCCGGGAGGACTATGGCTACACCTTC. Its translation: CASSFREDYGYTF.